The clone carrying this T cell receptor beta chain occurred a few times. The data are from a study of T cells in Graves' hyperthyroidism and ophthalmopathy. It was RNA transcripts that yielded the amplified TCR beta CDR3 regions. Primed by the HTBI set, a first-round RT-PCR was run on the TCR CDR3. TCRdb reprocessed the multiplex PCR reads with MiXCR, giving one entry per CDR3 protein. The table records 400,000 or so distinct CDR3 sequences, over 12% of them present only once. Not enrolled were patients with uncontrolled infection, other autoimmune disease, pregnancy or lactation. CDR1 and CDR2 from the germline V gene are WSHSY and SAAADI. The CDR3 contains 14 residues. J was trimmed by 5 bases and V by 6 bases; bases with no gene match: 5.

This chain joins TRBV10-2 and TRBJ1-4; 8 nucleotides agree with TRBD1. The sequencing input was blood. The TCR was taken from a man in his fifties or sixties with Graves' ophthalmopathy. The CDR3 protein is CASSEDRVNEKLFF. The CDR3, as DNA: TGCGCCAGCAGCGAGGACAGGGTGAATGAAAAACTGTTTTTT.